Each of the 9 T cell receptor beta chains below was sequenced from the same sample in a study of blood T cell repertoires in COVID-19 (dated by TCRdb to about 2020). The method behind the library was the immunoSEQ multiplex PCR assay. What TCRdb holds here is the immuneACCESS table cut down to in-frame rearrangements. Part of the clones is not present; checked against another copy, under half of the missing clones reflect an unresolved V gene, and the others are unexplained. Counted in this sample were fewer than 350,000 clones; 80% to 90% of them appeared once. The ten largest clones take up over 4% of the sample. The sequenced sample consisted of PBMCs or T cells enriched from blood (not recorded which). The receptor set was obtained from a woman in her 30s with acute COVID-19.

The CDR3 reads CASKKGQGPSFNEKLFF. The DNA for the CDR3 is TGTGCCAGCAAGAAGGGACAGGGCCCTTCCTTCAATGAAAAACTGTTTTTT. The gene calls are TRBV28 and TRBJ1-4, with TRBD1 matching 9 bases. J lost 5 bases, V lost 7 bases, and 14 bases had no gene match. Germline-derived CDR1 and CDR2 are MDHEN and SYDVKM. The CDR3 runs 17 residues. Supplemented by reference TRBV28 and TRBJ1-4, the full variable domain reads DVKVTQSSRYLVKRTGEKVFLECVQDMDHENMFWYRQDPGLGLRLIYFSYDVKMKEKGDIPEGYSVSREKKERFSLILESASTNQTSMYLCASKKGQGPSFNEKLFFGSGTQLSVL.

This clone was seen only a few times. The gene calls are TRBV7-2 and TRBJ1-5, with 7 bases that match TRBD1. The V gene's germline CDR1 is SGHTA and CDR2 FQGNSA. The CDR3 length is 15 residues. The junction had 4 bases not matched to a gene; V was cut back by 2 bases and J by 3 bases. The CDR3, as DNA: TGTGCCAGCAGCTTATTAGACAGGGACAATCAGCCCCAGCATTTT. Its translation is CASSLLDRDNQPQHF.

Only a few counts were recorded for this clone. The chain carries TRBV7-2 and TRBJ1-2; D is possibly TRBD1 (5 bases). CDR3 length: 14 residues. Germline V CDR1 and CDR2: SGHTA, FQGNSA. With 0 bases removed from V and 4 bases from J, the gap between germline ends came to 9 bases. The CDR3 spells CASSLAPQGYGYTF. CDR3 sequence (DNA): TGTGCCAGCAGCTTAGCGCCCCAGGGCTATGGCTACACCTTC.

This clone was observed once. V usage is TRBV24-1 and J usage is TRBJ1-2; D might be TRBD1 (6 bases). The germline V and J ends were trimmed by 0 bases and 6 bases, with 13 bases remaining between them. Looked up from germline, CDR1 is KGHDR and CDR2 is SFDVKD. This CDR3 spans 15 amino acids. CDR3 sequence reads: CATSDLGGGADGYTF. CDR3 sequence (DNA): TGTGCCACCAGTGATTTGGGGGGGGGCGCAGATGGCTACACCTTC.

CDR3 nucleotides: TGTGCCATCACGGAGGAGTCTAACTATGGCTACACCTTC. Protein: CAITEESNYGYTF. The chain carries TRBV10-3 and TRBJ1-2; D unclear. This CDR3 has 13 residues. Germline values: CDR1 ENHRY, CDR2 SYGVKD. Trimming left V 7 bases short and J 0 bases short, with 9 bases between.

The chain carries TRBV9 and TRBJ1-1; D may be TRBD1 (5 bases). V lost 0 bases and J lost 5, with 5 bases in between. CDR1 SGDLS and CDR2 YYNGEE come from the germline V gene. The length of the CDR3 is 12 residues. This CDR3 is CASSVGTTEAFF. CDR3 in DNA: TGTGCCAGCAGCGTAGGGACAACTGAAGCTTTCTTT.

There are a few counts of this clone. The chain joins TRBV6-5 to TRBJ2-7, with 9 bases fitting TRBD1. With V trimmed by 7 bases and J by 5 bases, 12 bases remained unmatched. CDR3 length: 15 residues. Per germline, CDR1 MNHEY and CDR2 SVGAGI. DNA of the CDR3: TGTGCCAGCACCCAAGGGGGACAGGGAGGCCACGAGCAGTACTTC. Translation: CASTQGGQGGHEQYF.

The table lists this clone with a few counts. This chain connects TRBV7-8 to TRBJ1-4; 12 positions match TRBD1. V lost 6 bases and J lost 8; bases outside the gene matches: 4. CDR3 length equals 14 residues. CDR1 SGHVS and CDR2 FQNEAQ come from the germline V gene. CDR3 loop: CASSVGTGGEKLFF. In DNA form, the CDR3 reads TGTGCCAGCAGTGTCGGGACAGGGGGCGAAAAACTGTTTTTT.

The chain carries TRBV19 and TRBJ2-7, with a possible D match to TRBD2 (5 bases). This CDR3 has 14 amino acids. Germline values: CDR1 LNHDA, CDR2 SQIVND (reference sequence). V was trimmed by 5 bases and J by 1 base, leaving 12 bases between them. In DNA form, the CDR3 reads TGTGCCAGTAGTCCCCAGCGGTTGTCCTACGAGCAGTACTTC. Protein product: CASSPQRLSYEQYF.